This T cell receptor beta chain was identified in a study of T cell responses to AZD1222 COVID-19 vaccine. Clones were read by immunoSEQ multiplex PCR, and TCRdb kept only the in-frame ones, dropping some. The sample shows 100,000 or so clones, over 75% of them seen only once. The CDR3 sequence is 13 residues long. Trimming removed 3 bases at V and 8 bases at J, with 14 bases between. Germline loops: CDR1 SGHRS, CDR2 YFSETQ. The source was peripheral blood, collected on day 0 of AZD1222 vaccination. This clonotype originated in an adult in good health. The chain couples TRBV5-1 to TRBJ1-2; D unclear. DNA for the CDR3: TGCGCCAGCAGCTCCTCAAACAGTGGGGGCTACACCTTC. Translated: CASSSSNSGGYTF.